The clone carrying this T cell receptor beta chain was recorded many times. Antigen specificity is unknown. MiXCR, applied by TCRdb to the 5' RACE reads, yields one record per CDR3 protein. The sample includes about 220,000 distinct CDR3 sequences, approximately 7.1% seen only once; the top ten take roughly 15%. Each donor was a healthy Caucasian. The data are from a study of identical twins. CDR3 length equals 15 residues. The germline V gene has CDR1 SQVTM and CDR2 ANQGSEA. V gave up 2 bases and J gave up 0 bases, with 10 bases separating them. Findings of the study overall: Fewer insertions were carried by abundant cord blood beta clonotypes, but none was seen in memory repertoires. The study found excess low generation probability among twin-shared out-of-frame alpha sequences.

These data also featured in a second study, about T cells expressing NK-cell markers. That source notes: The eight sequenced donors comprised seven who were HCMV-seropositive and one who was seronegative.

This chain connects TRBV29-1 to TRBJ2-2; maybe TRBD2 (6 bases). This TCR derives from a woman under 30 in good health. The specimen sequenced was CD8+ T cells sorted from blood. The CDR3 protein is CSVELGTSNTGELFF. CDR3 nucleotide sequence: TGCAGCGTTGAATTGGGGACTTCGAACACCGGGGAGCTGTTTTTT.